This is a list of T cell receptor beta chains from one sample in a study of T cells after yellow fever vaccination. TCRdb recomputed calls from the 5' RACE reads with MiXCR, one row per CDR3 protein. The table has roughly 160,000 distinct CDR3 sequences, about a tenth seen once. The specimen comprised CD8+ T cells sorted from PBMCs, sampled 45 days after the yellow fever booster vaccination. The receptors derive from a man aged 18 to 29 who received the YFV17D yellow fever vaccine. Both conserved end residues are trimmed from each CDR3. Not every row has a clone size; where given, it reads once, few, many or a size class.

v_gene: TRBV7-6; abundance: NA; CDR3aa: ASSSLPSEETQY
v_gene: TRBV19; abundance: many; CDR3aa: ASSVGGYNEQF
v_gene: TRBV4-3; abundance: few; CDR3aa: ASSQDAGTSSSGELF
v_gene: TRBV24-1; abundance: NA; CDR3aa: ATSDPGLGPSYNEQF
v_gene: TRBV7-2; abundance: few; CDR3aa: ASSLDDGRGRVYGYT
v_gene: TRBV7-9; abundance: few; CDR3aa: ASRRLGATGDGYT
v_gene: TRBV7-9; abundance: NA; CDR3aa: ASRHDRVTNEKLF
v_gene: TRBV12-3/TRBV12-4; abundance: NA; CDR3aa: ASSPQGFGYGYT
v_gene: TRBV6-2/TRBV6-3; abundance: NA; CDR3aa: ASSYYLDFGTEAF
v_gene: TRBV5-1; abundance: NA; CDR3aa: ASSLGGNRDGYT
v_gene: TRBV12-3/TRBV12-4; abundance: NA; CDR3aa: ASSPSQGDTEAF
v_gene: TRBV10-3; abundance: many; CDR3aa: AISGLAGVRTDTQY
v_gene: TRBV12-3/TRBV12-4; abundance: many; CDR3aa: ASGLAF
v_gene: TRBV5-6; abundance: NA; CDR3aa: ASSRSHRITDTQY
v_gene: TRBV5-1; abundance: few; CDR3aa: ASSSAGQGFRGNQPQH
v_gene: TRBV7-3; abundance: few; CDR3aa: ASSPTQGFGTGELF
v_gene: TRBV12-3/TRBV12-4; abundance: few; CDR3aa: ASSFSGPGELF
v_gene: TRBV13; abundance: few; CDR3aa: ASSQRGAQETQY
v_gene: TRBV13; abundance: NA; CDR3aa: ASSLSPGLGQGGETQY
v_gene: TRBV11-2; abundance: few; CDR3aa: ASHRDSSYNEQF
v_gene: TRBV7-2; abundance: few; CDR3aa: ASSLGGFSAQH
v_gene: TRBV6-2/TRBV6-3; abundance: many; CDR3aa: ASSYLRVYNEQF
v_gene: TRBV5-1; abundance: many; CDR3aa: ASSTWTNNEQF
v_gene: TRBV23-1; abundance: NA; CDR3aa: ASSQDRATPLTGELF
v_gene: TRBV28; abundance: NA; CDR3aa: ASSAARSLYGYT
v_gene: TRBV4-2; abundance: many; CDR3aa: ASSQELTGVPYGYT
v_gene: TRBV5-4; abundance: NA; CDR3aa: ASSLRQGGTDTQY
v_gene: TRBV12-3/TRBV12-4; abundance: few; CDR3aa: ASSSTSHNEQF
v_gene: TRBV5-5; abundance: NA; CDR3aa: ASSPGDPKIFNSPLH
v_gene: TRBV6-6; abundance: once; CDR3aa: ASSSLGLGRTDTQY
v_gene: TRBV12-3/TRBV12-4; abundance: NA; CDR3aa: ASSLIGNEQY
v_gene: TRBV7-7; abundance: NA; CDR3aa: ASSLALPGQGGETQY
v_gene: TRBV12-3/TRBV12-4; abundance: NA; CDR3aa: ASSGWGQSYEKLF
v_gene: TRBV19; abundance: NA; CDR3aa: ASSIKVVSNQPQH
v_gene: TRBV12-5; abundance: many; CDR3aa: ASAHPKGEQF
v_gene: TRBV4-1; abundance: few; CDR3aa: ASSQRELDEQY
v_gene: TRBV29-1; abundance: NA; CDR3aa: SHGRAGSVDTQY
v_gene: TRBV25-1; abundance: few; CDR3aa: ASSDRGFSGENIQY
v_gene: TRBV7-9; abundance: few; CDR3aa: ASSLVLTVAKETQY